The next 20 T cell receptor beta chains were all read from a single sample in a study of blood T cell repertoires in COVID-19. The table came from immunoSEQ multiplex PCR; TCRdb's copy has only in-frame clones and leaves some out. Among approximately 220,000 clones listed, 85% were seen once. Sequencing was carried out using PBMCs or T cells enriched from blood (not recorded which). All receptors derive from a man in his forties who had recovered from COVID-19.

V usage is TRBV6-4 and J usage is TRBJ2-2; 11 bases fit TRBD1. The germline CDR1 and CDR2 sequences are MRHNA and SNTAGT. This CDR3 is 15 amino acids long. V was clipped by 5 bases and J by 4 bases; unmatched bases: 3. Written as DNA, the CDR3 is TGTGCCAGCAGTCCCGGGACAGGGGGCACCGGGGAGCTGTTTTTT. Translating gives CASSPGTGGTGELFF.

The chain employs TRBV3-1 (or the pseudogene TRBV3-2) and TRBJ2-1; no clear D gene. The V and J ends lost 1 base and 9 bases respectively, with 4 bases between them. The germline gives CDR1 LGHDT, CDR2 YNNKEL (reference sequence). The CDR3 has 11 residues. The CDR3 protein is CASSQAVEQFF. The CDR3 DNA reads TGTGCCAGCAGCCAAGCGGTTGAGCAGTTCTTC.

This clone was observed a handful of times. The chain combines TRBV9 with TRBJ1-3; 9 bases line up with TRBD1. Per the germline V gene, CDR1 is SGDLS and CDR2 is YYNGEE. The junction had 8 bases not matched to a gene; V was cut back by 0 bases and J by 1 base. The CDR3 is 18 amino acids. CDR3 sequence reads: CASSVEGTGGASGNTIYF. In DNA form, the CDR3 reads TGTGCCAGCAGCGTAGAAGGAACAGGGGGCGCGTCTGGAAACACCATATATTTT.

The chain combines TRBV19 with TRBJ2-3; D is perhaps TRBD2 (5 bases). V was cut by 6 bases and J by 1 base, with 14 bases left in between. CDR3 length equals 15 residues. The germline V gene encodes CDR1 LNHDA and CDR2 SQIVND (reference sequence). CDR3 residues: CASSHSAGGTDTQYF. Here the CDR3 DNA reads TGTGCCAGTAGCCACTCGGCGGGTGGCACAGATACGCAGTATTTT.

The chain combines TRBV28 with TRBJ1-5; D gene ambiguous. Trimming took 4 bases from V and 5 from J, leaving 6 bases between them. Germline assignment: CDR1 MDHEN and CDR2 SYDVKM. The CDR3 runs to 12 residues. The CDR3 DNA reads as TGTGCCAGCAGTTCACAAGATCAGCCCCAGCATTTT. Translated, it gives CASSSQDQPQHF.

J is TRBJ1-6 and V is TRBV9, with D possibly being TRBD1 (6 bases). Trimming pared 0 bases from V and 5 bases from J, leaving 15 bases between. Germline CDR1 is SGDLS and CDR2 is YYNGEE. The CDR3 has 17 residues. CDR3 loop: CASSVDPWTEDNSPLHF. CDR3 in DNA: TGTGCCAGCAGCGTAGATCCCTGGACAGAGGATAATTCACCCCTCCACTTT. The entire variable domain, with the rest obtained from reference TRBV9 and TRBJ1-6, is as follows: DSGVTQTPKHLITATGQRVTLRCSPRSGDLSVYWYQQSLDQGLQFLIQYYNGEERAKGNILERFSAQQFPDLHSELNLSSLELGDSALYFCASSVDPWTEDNSPLHFGNGTRLTVT.

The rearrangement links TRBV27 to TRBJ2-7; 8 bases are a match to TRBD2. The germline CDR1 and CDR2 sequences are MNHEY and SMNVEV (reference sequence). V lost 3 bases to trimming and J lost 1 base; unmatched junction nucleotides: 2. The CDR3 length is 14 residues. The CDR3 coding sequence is TGTGCCAGCAGTTTCTCGGGAGGGTCCTACGAGCAGTACTTC. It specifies CASSFSGGSYEQYF.

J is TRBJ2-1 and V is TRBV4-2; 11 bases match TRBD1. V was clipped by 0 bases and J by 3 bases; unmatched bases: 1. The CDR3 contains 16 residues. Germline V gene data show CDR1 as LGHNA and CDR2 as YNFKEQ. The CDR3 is CASSQDGTGGYNEQFF. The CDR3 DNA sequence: TGTGCCAGCAGCCAAGATGGGACAGGGGGCTACAATGAGCAGTTCTTC.

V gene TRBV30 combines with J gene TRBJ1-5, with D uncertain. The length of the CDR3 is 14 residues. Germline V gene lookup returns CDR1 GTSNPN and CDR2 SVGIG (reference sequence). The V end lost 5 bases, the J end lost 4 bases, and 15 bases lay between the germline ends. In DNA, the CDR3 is TGTGCCTGGTCGTTGAACGCCCAGAATCAGCCCCAGCATTTT. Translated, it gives CAWSLNAQNQPQHF. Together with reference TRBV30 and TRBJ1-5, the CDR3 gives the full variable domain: SQTIHQWPATLVQPVGSPLSLECTVEGTSNPNLYWYRQAAGRGLQLLFYSVGIGQISSEVPQNLSASRPQDRQFILSSKKLLLSDSGFYLCAWSLNAQNQPQHFGDGTRLSIL.

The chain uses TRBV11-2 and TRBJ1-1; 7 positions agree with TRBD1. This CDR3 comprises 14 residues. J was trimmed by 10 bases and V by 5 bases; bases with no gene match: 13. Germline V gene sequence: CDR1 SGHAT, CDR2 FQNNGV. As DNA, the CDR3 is TGTGCCAGCAGCCTATCTAGCAGGGGGTCGGGAGCTTTCTTT. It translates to CASSLSSRGSGAFF.

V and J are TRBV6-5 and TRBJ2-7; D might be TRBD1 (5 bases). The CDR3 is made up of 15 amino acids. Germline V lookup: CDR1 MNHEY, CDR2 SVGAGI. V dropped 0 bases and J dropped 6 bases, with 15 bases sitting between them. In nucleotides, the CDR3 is TGTGCCAGCAGTTACTCTACGGACACCCCAGGCGAGCAGTACTTC. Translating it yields CASSYSTDTPGEQYF.

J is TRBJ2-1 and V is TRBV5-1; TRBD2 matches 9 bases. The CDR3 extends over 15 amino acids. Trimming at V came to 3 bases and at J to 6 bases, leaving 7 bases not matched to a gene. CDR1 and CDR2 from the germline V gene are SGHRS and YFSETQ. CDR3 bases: TGCGCCAGCAGCTCCGTAGCGGGAGAGGTCAATGAGCAGTTCTTC. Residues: CASSSVAGEVNEQFF.

CDR3 sequence (DNA): TGTGCCTGGAGGCCGTCGACAGGTTACAATGAGCAGTTCTTC. This codes for CAWRPSTGYNEQFF. The chain carries TRBV30 and TRBJ2-1, with a possible D match to TRBD1 (6 bases). V lost 3 bases to trimming and J lost 4 bases, with 13 bases between them. The CDR3 sequence is 14 residues long. CDR1 GTSNPN and CDR2 SVGIG come from the germline V gene (reference sequence).

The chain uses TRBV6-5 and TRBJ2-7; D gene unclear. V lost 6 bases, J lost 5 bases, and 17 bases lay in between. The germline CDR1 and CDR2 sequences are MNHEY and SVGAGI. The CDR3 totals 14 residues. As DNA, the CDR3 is TGTGCCAGCAGGGATCGGAGTCCCCCAAACGAGCAGTACTTC. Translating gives CASRDRSPPNEQYF.

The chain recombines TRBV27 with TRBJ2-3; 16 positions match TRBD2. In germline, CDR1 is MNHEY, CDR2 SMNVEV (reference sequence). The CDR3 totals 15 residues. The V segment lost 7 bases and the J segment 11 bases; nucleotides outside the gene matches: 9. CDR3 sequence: CASTPGTSGRVRQYF. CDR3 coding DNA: TGTGCCAGCACCCCCGGGACTAGCGGGAGGGTCAGGCAGTATTTT.

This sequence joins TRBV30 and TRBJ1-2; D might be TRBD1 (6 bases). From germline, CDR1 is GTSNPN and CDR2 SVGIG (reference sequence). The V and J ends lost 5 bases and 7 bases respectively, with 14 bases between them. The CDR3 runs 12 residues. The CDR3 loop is CAWALTGIGYTF. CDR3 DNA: TGTGCCTGGGCCCTAACAGGGATTGGCTACACCTTC.

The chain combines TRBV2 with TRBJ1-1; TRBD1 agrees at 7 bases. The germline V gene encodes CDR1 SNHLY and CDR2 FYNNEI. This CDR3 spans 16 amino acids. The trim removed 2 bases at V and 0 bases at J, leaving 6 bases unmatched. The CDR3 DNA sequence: TGTGCCAGCAGTGAACTCCCCGGACAGGTGAACACTGAAGCTTTCTTT. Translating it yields CASSELPGQVNTEAFF. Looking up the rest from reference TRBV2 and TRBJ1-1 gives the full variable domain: EPEVTQTPSHQVTQMGQEVILRCVPISNHLYFYWYRQILGQKVEFLVSFYNNEISEKSEIFDDQFSVERPDGSNFTLKIRSTKLEDSAMYFCASSELPGQVNTEAFFGQGTRLTVV.

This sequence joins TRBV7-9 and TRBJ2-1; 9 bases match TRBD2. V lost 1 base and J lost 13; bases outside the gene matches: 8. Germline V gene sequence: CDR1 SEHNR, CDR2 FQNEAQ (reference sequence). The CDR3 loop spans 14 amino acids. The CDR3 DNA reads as TGTGCCAGCAGCTTAGATCGGCTAGCGGGATTCCAGTTCTTC. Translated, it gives CASSLDRLAGFQFF.

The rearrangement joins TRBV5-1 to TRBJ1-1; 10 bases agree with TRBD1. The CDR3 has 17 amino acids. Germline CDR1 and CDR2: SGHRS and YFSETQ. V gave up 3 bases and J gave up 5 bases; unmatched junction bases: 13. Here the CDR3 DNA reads TGCGCCAGCAGCTCTGGACAGGGGGGAGGAACGTGGACTGAAGCTTTCTTT. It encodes CASSSGQGGGTWTEAFF.

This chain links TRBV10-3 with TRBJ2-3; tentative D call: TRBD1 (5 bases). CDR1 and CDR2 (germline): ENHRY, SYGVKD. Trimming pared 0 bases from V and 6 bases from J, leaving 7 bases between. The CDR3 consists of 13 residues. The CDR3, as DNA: TGTGCCATCAGTGAGTCAGGGGCCGATACGCAGTATTTT. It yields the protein CAISESGADTQYF.